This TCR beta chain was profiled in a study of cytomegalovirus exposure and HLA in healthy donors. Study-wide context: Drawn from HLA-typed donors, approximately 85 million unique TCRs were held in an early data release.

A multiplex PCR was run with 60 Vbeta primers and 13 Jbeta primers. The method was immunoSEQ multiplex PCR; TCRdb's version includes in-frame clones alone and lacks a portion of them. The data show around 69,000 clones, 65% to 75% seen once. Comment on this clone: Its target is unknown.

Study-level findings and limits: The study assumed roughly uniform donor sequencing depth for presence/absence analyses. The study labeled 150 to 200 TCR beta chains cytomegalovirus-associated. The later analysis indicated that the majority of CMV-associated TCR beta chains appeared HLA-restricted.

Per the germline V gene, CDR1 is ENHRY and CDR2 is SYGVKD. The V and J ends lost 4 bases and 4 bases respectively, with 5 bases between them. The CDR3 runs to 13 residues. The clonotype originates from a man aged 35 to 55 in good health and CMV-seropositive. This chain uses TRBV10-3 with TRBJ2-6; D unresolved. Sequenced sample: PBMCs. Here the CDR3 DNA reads TGTGCCATCAGTGTCGGGGGGGCCAACGTCCTGACTTTC. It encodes CAISVGGANVLTF.